The present TCR beta chain was sequenced within a study of T cell repertoires in cytomegalovirus infection. This CDR3 has 14 amino acids. In germline, CDR1 is DFQATT, CDR2 SNEGSKA (reference sequence). Between the trimmed V and J ends, which lost 1 base and 6 bases, there was a span of 16 bases. TCRdb ran MiXCR on the reads and lists one entry per CDR3 protein. The repertoire holds 200,000 to 300,000 distinct CDR3 sequences, with 9.1% as singletons. Sequencing input: PBMCs. The sequence derives from a human donor in good health (CMV status not recorded). Some clones in this sample may be carry-over from other donors' samples. The chain carries TRBV20-1 and TRBJ2-7; D is unclear. CDR3 bases: TGCAGTGCTAGAGTCCTCTCTTCGCAGGCCGAGCAGTACTTC. This translates into CSARVLSSQAEQYF.